This T cell receptor beta chain was captured by sequencing in a study of beta chain features in type 1 diabetes. Whole-study findings and limits: VDJ junctions sequenced from type 1 diabetes patients showed fewer insertions and more deletions. Shortening of TCRB CDR3s, moderate but significant, appeared in all four CD4+ subsets of Type 1 diabetes patients. Researchers could not determine here whether HLA type influences TCRB rearrangement.

From germline, CDR1 is SGHNT and CDR2 YYREEE (reference sequence). The CDR3 spans 15 residues. Trimming cost V 0 bases and J 8 bases, with 14 bases left between them. This clone was recorded a few times. Its antigen is not known. Reverse transcription of all isolated RNA meant that expressed TCRB transcripts were sequenced. Only in-frame clones appear in the TCRdb table, and some are missing; sequencing was by immunoSEQ multiplex PCR. This table has around 600,000 clones, 9.5% to 15% appearing once. The material sequenced was naive CD4+ T cells from blood. V is TRBV5-4 and J is TRBJ1-4; a possible D gene is TRBD1 (5 bases). This sequence was found in a man in his thirties or forties with type 1 diabetes. The CDR3 DNA follows: TGTGCCAGCAGCTTGGGGGACGTACGACACGAAAAACTGTTTTTT. It translates to CASSLGDVRHEKLFF.